This T cell receptor beta chain appears in the sequencing data of a study of blood T cell repertoires in COVID-19. Study overall: Collection of acute and convalescent COVID-19 samples took place in the United States, Italy and Spain. T cells, B-cell-depleted T cells, or PBMCs supplied cDNA or gDNA.

Sequencing was performed with immunoSEQ multiplex PCR; in TCRdb, only in-frame clones are kept and a portion is missing. There are about 180,000 clones in the sample; 82% occur only once, and 15% to 20% lies in the top ten. Trimming took off 3 bases at V and 0 bases at J, with 11 bases between the two ends. The germline V gene has CDR1 MDHEN and CDR2 SYDVKM. The CDR3 length is 15 residues. The rearrangement uses TRBV28 and TRBJ1-1; no reliable D call. Sequencing was done on a sample of PBMCs or T cells enriched from blood (not recorded which). The clonotype was recovered from a man between 60 and 75 years old who had recovered from COVID-19. The chain's CDR3 is CASSFNLLLNTEAFF. Written as DNA, the CDR3 is TGTGCCAGCAGTTTTAATCTCTTATTGAACACTGAAGCTTTCTTT.